This TCR beta chain originates from a study of identical twins. Notes on the study in general: With abundant cord blood beta clonotypes, insertions were fewer; memory repertoires showed no such pattern.

Healthy Caucasians, and only they, were the donors. This clonotype was detected only a few times. What it recognizes is unknown. The CDR3 covers 13 residues. Trimming cost V 1 base and J 9 bases; bases outside gene matches: 2. CDR1 is MNHEY and CDR2 is SVGEGT in the germline V gene. In TCRdb, the 5' RACE reads were re-called with MiXCR into one record per CDR3 protein. The table has about 470,000 distinct CDR3 sequences, roughly 24% seen once. These sequences were also reported in another study, on T cells expressing NK-cell markers. Per that paper: In sorted CD3+CD56+NKG2C+, CD3+CD56+NKG2C- and CD3+CD56-NKG2C+ T cells, TCR beta repertoires were obtained. HCMV specificity was not established for the expanded NKG2C+ T cell clones.

The receptor's source is a woman aged 18-29 years in good health. The sample was CD4+ T cells sorted from blood. The gene calls are TRBV6-2 or TRBV6-3 and TRBJ2-1; 8 bases are shared with TRBD2. The DNA of the CDR3 is TGTGCCAGCAGTTACTTCCGGGAGGGTGAGCAGTTCTTC. Protein sequence: CASSYFREGEQFF.